This entry describes one T cell receptor (beta chain). What it binds is not known. PCR was performed using 60 Vbeta and 13 Jbeta primers. Here immunoSEQ multiplex PCR was the method, and the copy in TCRdb shows in-frame clones only, minus some. The sample contains 150,000 to 200,000 clones, roughly four fifths of which appear only once. This record belongs to a study of cytomegalovirus exposure and HLA in healthy donors. Study-level information: A prior analysis found 95 million to 140 million unique TCR beta sequences from about 179 million T cells. In an early release, HLA-typed donors contributed tens of millions of unique TCR sequences. Study-wide results and caveats: Diagnosis of cytomegalovirus status made by the classifier reportedly showed high specificity and sensitivity.

Germline V gives CDR1 KGHSH, CDR2 LQKENI. V dropped 3 bases and J dropped 6; count of bases not matched to a gene: 8. The CDR3 is 16 residues long. Specimen: PBMCs. The sequence derives from a man aged 40-49 years in good health and CMV-seropositive. The chain carries TRBV18 and TRBJ1-4; TRBD1 aligns across 9 bases. CDR3 bases: TGTGCCAGCTCACCGAATACACAGGGGGCACATGAAAAACTGTTTTTT. Translation gives CASSPNTQGAHEKLFF.